Included here is one TCR beta chain sequence, with context. Additional DNA sequences in this sample encode the identical CDR3. V shed 3 bases, J shed 2 bases, and the junction held 6 bases outside the gene matches. In germline, CDR1 is SGDLS, CDR2 YYNGEE. This CDR3 has 15 amino acids. These data are taken from a study of shared clonotypes between healthy human individuals. Generated by immunoSEQ multiplex PCR, the TCRdb table keeps only in-frame clones and is missing some. Seen here are roughly 1,800,000 clones, around 96% observed once, and the top ten hold 0.95% to 1.5%. CD45RO-negative, CCR7-positively selected cells formed the naive CD8 fraction, excluding terminally differentiated effector memory CD45RA+ cells.

The J gene is TRBJ2-7, the V gene TRBV9; 9 bases align to TRBD2. This TCR was sampled from a man younger than 30 in good health. The sequenced material came from naive CD8+ T cells sorted from blood. CDR3 amino acids: CASSASGGGAYEQYF. The CDR3 DNA is TGTGCCAGCAGCGCCTCTGGCGGGGGGGCCTACGAGCAGTACTTC.